Below, 21 T cell receptor beta chains from the same sample are listed, as sequenced in a study of T cells in localized non-small cell lung cancer. Using immunoSEQ multiplex PCR, the repertoire was profiled, and TCRdb retains in-frame clones only, with some absent. Here the sample spans 40,000 to 55,000 clones, 80% to 85% being singletons. Material: peripheral blood mononuclear cells, obtained before any cancer treatment. These receptors all come from a man aged 40 to 70 with stage III lung adenocarcinoma.

The chain has TRBV4-1 and TRBJ1-5, with no clear D. CDR3 length equals 16 residues. V gave up 1 base and J gave up 2 bases, with 12 bases separating them. Germline CDR1 MGHRA, CDR2 YSYEKL. The CDR3, as DNA: TGCGCCAGCAGCCAAGTTAATCTGGTCGGCAATCAGCCCCAGCATTTT. This sequence encodes CASSQVNLVGNQPQHF.

The chain is built from TRBV5-1 and TRBJ2-5; perhaps D is TRBD1 or TRBD2 (5 bases each). Trimming removed 3 bases at V and 3 bases at J, with 12 bases between. Per the germline V gene, CDR1 is SGHRS and CDR2 is YFSETQ. There are 14 residues in the CDR3. Here the CDR3 DNA reads TGCGCCAGCAGCTCCGGGACCGAAGAAGAGACCCAGTACTTC. It specifies CASSSGTEEETQYF.

This rearrangement joins TRBV27 to TRBJ2-7, with 7 nucleotides matching TRBD2. This CDR3 is built from 15 residues. The germline V gene encodes CDR1 MNHEY and CDR2 SMNVEV (reference sequence). V shed 6 bases, J shed 6 bases, and the junction held 14 bases outside the gene matches. The CDR3 bases are TGTGCCAGCAGCCTATGGGGAGGGCGCCTTTCCGAGCAGTACTTC. It codes for CASSLWGGRLSEQYF.

The rearrangement links TRBV15 to TRBJ2-3, with D unresolved. The length of the CDR3 is 17 residues. The V end lost 0 bases, the J end lost 2 bases, and 15 bases lay between the germline ends. Germline lookup yields CDR1 LNHNV and CDR2 YYDKDF (reference sequence). The CDR3, as DNA: TGTGCCACCAGCAGAGATCTACGGGCAACCCACACAGATACGCAGTATTTT. Translation gives CATSRDLRATHTDTQYF.

The rearrangement uses TRBV30 and TRBJ2-1, with D perhaps matching TRBD1 (6 bases). The CDR3 contains 13 residues. The V end was cut by 0 bases, the J end by 7 bases, with 10 bases between. In germline, CDR1 is GTSNPN, CDR2 SVGIG (reference sequence). This CDR3 is CAWSVGQLNEQFF. As DNA, the CDR3 is TGTGCCTGGAGTGTTGGACAGCTTAATGAGCAGTTCTTC.

This clone came up a few times. The genes are TRBV27 and TRBJ2-7; D gene uncertain. The germline gives CDR1 MNHEY, CDR2 SMNVEV (reference sequence). Trimming left V 2 bases short and J 4 bases short, with 15 bases between. The CDR3 has 15 residues. CDR3: CASSLMGGRRYEQYF. The CDR3 DNA is TGTGCCAGCAGTTTAATGGGCGGACGAAGGTACGAGCAGTACTTC.

The table lists this clone with a few counts. The chain carries TRBV27 and TRBJ1-1; TRBD1 might be the D (6 bases). Germline values: CDR1 MNHEY, CDR2 SMNVEV (reference sequence). The CDR3 consists of 13 residues. V gave up 8 bases and J gave up 5 bases, with 15 bases separating them. The CDR3 nucleotides read TGTGCCAGCCGCGGACAGCGAACAACTGAAGCTTTCTTT. It codes for CASRGQRTTEAFF.

This clone was recorded once. V gene TRBV6-5 combines with J gene TRBJ2-4, with 9 bases aligning to TRBD1. V lost 3 bases to trimming and J lost 2 bases; unmatched junction nucleotides: 5. This CDR3 has 16 residues. The germline V gene has CDR1 MNHEY and CDR2 SVGAGI. CDR3: CASSYAGTGTKNIQYF. CDR3 DNA sequence: TGTGCCAGCAGTTATGCCGGGACAGGGACCAAAAACATTCAGTACTTC.

This clone appeared a few times. This chain uses TRBV7-9 with TRBJ2-1; tentatively, D is TRBD1 (6 bases). The CDR3 runs 13 residues. Trimming cost V 5 bases and J 9 bases, with 14 bases left between them. CDR1 is SEHNR, CDR2 FQNEAQ, per germline (reference sequence). The CDR3 reads CASSLGAGFEQFF. The CDR3 DNA reads TGTGCCAGCAGCCTGGGGGCAGGGTTTGAGCAGTTCTTC.

The chain links TRBV2 to TRBJ2-1; D is ambiguous. The CDR3 is 11 residues long. Germline V gives CDR1 SNHLY, CDR2 FYNNEI. Trimming stripped 1 base from V and 8 bases from J, with 3 bases between. As DNA, the CDR3 is TGTGCCAGCAGTGAAGGGGATGAGCAGTTCTTC. Its protein product is CASSEGDEQFF.

The chain joins TRBV6-6 to TRBJ2-7; D gene ambiguous. Trimming took off 5 bases at V and 0 bases at J, with 8 bases between the two ends. This CDR3 is 13 amino acids long. Looked up from germline, CDR1 is MNHNY and CDR2 is SVGAGI (reference sequence). CDR3 in DNA: TGTGCCAGCAGTACCTCGAGCTCCTACGAGCAGTACTTC. Translation gives CASSTSSSYEQYF.

The chain uses TRBV4-2 and TRBJ2-3; TRBD1 is a possible D gene (5 bases). V lost 4 bases and J 6 bases, leaving 8 bases between the germline ends. The CDR3 runs 12 residues. Looked up from germline, CDR1 is LGHNA and CDR2 is YNFKEQ. The CDR3 nucleotides read TGTGCCAGCAGCCTGAAGGGGGATACGCAGTATTTT. Amino acids: CASSLKGDTQYF.

The rearrangement joins TRBV7-2 to TRBJ1-4; the match to TRBD1 covers 8 bases. The CDR3 runs 14 residues. Trimming removed 5 bases from V and 8 bases from J; junction bases left unmatched: 7. From germline, CDR1 is SGHTA and CDR2 FQGNSA. The CDR3 here is CASSLGQGWEKLFF. The CDR3 coding sequence is TGTGCCAGCAGCCTCGGACAGGGCTGGGAAAAACTGTTTTTT.

As for this clone: The same CDR3 arises from other DNA sequences in this sample as well. The V and J genes are TRBV6-1 and TRBJ2-5; TRBD2 agrees at 10 bases. This CDR3 has 16 residues. Trimming at V came to 3 bases and at J to 5 bases, leaving 9 bases not matched to a gene. The germline V gene has CDR1 MNHNS and CDR2 SASEGT. The CDR3 DNA reads as TGTGCCAGCAGTGAGTTAGCGGGGGGCCCCTTGGAGACCCAGTACTTC. The encoded protein is CASSELAGGPLETQYF.

The chain combines TRBV19 with TRBJ2-3, with 9 bases aligning to TRBD2. This CDR3 region has 17 residues. Germline loops: CDR1 LNHDA, CDR2 SQIVND (reference sequence). V dropped 3 bases and J dropped 5; count of bases not matched to a gene: 12. The CDR3: CASSIGFRRGGKDTQYF. In DNA, the CDR3 is TGTGCCAGTAGTATTGGTTTTCGGCGGGGGGGCAAAGATACGCAGTATTTT.

The V and J genes are TRBV5-1 and TRBJ1-4, with D perhaps TRBD1 (6 bases). Trimming pared 2 bases from V and 8 bases from J, leaving 16 bases between. Germline V gene data show CDR1 as SGHRS and CDR2 as YFSETQ. The CDR3 sequence is 15 residues long. CDR3 in amino acids: CASSFAEGVGEKLFF. DNA for the CDR3: TGCGCCAGCAGCTTTGCCGAGGGGGTCGGGGAAAAACTGTTTTTT. Using reference TRBV5-1 and TRBJ1-4 for the parts outside the CDR3, the full variable domain is KAGVTQTPRYLIKTRGQQVTLSCSPISGHRSVSWYQQTPGQGLQFLFEYFSETQRNKGNFPGRFSGRQFSNSRSEMNVSTLELGDSALYLCASSFAEGVGEKLFFGSGTQLSVL.

This clone was counted only a few times. V is TRBV4-1 and J is TRBJ2-1, with D perhaps TRBD1 (6 bases). Trimming pared 0 bases from V and 7 bases from J, leaving 16 bases between. Germline-derived CDR1 and CDR2 are MGHRA and YSYEKL. The CDR3 has 16 amino acids. The CDR3 protein is CASSQDAQGLRNEQFF. DNA for the CDR3: TGCGCCAGCAGCCAAGATGCGCAGGGGCTAAGGAATGAGCAGTTCTTC.

The chain carries TRBV2 and TRBJ2-3; 12 bases fit TRBD2. The V and J ends lost 4 bases and 4 bases, in that order; junction bases with no gene match: 6. The CDR3 extends over 16 amino acids. CDR1 is SNHLY, CDR2 FYNNEI, per germline. The CDR3 DNA is TGTGCCAGCAGTGCCGGGGCTAGCGGGGGGGCAGATACGCAGTATTTT. It codes for CASSAGASGGADTQYF.

The chain is built from TRBV11-3 and TRBJ1-6; tentatively, D is TRBD1 (5 bases). Looked up from germline, CDR1 is SGHNT and CDR2 is YENEEA. V dropped 4 bases and J dropped 3 bases, with 7 bases sitting between them. The CDR3 is made up of 14 amino acids. This chain's CDR3 is CASSSGHYNSPLHF. CDR3 DNA: TGTGCCAGCAGCTCAGGACACTATAATTCACCCCTCCACTTT.

The chain has TRBV6-1 and TRBJ1-2; no definite D call. CDR3 length: 11 residues. V shed 9 bases and J shed 6 bases, with 11 bases lying between them. Germline assignment: CDR1 MNHNS and CDR2 SASEGT. The CDR3 nucleotides read TGTGCCAGTTCCCCCGGTCATGGCTACACCTTC. Protein sequence: CASSPGHGYTF.

This clone appeared a single time. The chain employs TRBV15 and TRBJ2-2; D is ambiguous. V shed 1 base and J shed 1 base, with 13 bases lying between them. This CDR3 is built from 17 residues. Germline V gene data show CDR1 as LNHNV and CDR2 as YYDKDF (reference sequence). The CDR3 reads CATSRGVGSGNTGELFF. The CDR3 region has the DNA TGTGCCACCAGCAGAGGTGTTGGGTCCGGGAACACCGGGGAGCTGTTTTTT.